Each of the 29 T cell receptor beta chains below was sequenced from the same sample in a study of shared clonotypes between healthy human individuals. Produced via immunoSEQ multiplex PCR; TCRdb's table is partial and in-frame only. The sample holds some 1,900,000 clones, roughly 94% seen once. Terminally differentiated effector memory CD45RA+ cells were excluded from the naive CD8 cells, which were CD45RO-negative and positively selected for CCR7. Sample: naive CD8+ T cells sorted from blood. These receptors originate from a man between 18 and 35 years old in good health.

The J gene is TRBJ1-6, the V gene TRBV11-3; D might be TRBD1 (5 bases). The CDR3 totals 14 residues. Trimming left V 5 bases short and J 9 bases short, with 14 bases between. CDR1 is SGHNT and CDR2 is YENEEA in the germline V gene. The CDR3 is CASSTGTFGSPLHF. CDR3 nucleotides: TGTGCCAGCAGCACCGGGACTTTCGGTTCACCCCTCCACTTT.

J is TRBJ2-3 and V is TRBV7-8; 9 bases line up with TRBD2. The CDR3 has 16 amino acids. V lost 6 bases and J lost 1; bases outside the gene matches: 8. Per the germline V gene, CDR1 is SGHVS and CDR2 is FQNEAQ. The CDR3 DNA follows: TGTGCCAGCAGTTTTTATCGCGGGGGGGGCACAGATACGCAGTATTTT. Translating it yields CASSFYRGGGTDTQYF.

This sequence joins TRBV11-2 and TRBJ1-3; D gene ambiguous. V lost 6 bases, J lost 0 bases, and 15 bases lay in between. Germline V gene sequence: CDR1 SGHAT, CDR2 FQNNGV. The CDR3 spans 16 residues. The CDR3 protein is CASRLDGFSSGNTIYF. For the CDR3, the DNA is TGTGCCAGCAGACTAGACGGATTTAGCTCTGGAAACACCATATATTTT. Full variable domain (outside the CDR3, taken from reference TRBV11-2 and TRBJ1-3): EAGVAQSPRYKIIEKRQSVAFWCNPISGHATLYWYQQILGQGPKLLIQFQNNGVVDDSQLPKDRFSAERLKGVDSTLKIQPAKLEDSAVYLCASRLDGFSSGNTIYFGEGSWLTVV.

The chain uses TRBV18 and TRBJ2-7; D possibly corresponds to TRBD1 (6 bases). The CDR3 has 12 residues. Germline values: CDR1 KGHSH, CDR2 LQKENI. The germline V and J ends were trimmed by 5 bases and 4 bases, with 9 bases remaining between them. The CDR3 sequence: CASSLTGYEQYF. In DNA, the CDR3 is TGTGCCAGCTCATTAACAGGGTACGAGCAGTACTTC. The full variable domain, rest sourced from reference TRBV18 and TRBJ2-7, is NAGVMQNPRHLVRRRGQEARLRCSPMKGHSHVYWYRQLPEEGLKFMVYLQKENIIDESGMPKERFSAEFPKEGPSILRIQQVVRGDSAAYFCASSLTGYEQYFGPGTRLTVT.

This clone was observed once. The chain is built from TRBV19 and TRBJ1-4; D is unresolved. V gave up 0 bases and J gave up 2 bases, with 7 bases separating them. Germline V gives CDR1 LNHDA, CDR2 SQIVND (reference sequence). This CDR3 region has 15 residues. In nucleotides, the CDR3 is TGTGCCAGTAGTATAGATCTGGGGACTAATGAAAAACTGTTTTTT. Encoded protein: CASSIDLGTNEKLFF.

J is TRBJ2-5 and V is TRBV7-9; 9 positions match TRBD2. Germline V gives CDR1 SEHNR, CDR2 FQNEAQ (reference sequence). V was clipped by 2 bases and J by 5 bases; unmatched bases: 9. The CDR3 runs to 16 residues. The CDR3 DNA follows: TGTGCCAGCAGCTTATATCTAGCGGGGCCCCGGGAGACCCAGTACTTC. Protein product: CASSLYLAGPRETQYF.

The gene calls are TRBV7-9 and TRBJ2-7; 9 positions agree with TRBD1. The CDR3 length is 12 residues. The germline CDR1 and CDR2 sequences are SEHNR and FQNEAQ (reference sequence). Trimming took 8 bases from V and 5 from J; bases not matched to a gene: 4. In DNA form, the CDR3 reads TGTGCCAGCGGCACAGGGGGCAACGAGCAGTACTTC. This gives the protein CASGTGGNEQYF.

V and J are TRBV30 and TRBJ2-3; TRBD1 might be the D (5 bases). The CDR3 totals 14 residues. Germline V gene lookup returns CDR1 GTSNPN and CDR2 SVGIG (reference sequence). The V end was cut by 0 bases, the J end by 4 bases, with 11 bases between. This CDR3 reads CAWSVQGPPDTQYF. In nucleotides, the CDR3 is TGTGCCTGGAGTGTCCAGGGCCCGCCAGATACGCAGTATTTT.

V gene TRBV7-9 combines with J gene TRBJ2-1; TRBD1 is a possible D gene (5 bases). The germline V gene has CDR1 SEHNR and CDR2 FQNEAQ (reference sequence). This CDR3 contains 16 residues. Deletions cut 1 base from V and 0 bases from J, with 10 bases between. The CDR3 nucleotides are TGTGCCAGCAGCTTAGGGTCAGGGCTCTCCTACAATGAGCAGTTCTTC. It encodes CASSLGSGLSYNEQFF.

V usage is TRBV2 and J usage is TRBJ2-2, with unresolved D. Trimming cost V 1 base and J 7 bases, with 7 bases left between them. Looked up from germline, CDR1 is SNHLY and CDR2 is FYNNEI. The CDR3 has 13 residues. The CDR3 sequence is CASSEGSFGELFF. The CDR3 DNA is TGTGCCAGCAGTGAAGGGAGCTTCGGGGAGCTGTTTTTT.

CDR3 amino acids: CSVLSQGLGQYF. The CDR3 DNA follows: TGCAGCGTCCTCTCTCAGGGGTTGGGGCAGTACTTC. The chain links TRBV29-1 to TRBJ2-7, with TRBD1 as a possible D gene (6 bases). Trimming removed 6 bases at V and 9 bases at J, with 18 bases between. This CDR3 has 12 amino acids. Germline V gene data show CDR1 as SQVTM and CDR2 as ANQGSEA.

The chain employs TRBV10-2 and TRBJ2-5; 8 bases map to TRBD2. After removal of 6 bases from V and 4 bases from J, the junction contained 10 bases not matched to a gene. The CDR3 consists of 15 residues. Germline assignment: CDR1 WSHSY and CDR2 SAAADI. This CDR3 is CASSGREGLGETQYF. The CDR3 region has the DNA TGCGCCAGCAGCGGACGGGAGGGCCTGGGAGAGACCCAGTACTTC.

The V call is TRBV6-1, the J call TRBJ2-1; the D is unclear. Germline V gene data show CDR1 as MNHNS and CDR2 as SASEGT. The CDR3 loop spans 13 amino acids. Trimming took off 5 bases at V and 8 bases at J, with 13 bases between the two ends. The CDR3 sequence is CASSQALPHEQFF. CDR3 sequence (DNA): TGTGCCAGCAGTCAGGCCCTCCCACATGAGCAGTTCTTC.

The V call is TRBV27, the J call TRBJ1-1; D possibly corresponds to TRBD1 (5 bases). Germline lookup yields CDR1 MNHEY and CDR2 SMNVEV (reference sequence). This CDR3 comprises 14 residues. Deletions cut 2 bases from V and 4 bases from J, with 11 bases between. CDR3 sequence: CASSLGALGTEAFF. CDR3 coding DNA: TGTGCCAGCAGTTTAGGGGCGCTGGGCACTGAAGCTTTCTTT.

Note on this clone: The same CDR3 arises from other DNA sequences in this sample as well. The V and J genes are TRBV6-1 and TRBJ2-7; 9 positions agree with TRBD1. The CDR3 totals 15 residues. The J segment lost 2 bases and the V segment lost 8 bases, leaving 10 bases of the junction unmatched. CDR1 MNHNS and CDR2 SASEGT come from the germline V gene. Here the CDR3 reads CASLMGTGYPYEQYF. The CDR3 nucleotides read TGTGCCAGCCTCATGGGGACAGGGTACCCCTACGAGCAGTACTTC.

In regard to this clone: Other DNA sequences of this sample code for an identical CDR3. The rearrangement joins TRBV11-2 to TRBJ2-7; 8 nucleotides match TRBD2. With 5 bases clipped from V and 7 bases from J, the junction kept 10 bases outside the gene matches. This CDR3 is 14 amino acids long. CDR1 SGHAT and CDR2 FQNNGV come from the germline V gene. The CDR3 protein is CASSQAGLGDEQYF. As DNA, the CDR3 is TGTGCCAGCAGCCAGGCGGGACTAGGAGATGAGCAGTACTTC.

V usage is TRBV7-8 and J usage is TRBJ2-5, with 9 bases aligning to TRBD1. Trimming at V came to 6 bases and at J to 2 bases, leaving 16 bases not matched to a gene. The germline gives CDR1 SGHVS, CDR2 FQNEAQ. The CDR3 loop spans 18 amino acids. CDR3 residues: CASSPIGGTGYLQETQYF. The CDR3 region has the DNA TGTGCCAGCAGTCCAATTGGCGGGACAGGGTACCTTCAAGAGACCCAGTACTTC.

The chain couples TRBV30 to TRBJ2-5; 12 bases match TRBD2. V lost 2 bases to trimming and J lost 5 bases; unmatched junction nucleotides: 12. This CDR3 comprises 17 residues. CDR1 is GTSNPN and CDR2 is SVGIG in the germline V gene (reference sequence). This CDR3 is CAWSSTLAGGLEETQYF. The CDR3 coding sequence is TGTGCCTGGAGTAGTACGCTAGCGGGGGGGCTTGAGGAGACCCAGTACTTC.

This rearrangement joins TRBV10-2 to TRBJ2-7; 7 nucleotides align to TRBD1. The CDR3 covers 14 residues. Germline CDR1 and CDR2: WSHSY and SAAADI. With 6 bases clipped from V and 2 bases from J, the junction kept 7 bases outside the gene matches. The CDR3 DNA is TGCGCCAGCAGGGAACAGGGGAATGCCTACGAGCAGTACTTC. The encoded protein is CASREQGNAYEQYF.

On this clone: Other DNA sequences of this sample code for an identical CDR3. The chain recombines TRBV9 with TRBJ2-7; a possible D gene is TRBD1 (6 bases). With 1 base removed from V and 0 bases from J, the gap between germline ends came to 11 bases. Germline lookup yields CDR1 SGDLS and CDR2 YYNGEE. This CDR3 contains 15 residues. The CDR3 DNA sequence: TGTGCCAGCAGCGTATCCGGGACACCCTCCTACGAGCAGTACTTC. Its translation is CASSVSGTPSYEQYF.

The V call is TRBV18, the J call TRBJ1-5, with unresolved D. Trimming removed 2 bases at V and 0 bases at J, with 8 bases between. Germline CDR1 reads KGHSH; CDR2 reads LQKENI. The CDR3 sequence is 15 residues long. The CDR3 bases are TGTGCCAGCTCACCAAACTACGATAGCAATCAGCCCCAGCATTTT. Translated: CASSPNYDSNQPQHF. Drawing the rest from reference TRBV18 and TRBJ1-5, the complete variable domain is NAGVMQNPRHLVRRRGQEARLRCSPMKGHSHVYWYRQLPEEGLKFMVYLQKENIIDESGMPKERFSAEFPKEGPSILRIQQVVRGDSAAYFCASSPNYDSNQPQHFGDGTRLSIL.

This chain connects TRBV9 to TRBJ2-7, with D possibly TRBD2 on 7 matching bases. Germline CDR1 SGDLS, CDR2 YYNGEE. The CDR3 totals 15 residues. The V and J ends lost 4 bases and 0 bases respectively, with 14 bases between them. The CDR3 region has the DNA TGTGCCAGCAGCCCCGGGGGGCTAAGCTCCTACGAGCAGTACTTC. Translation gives CASSPGGLSSYEQYF.

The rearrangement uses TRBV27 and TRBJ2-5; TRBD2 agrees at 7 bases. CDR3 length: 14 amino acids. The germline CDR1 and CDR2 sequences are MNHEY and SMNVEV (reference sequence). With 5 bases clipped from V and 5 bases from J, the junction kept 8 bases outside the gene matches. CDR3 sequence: CASSPSTAGETQYF. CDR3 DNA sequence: TGTGCCAGCAGTCCTTCGACAGCGGGGGAGACCCAGTACTTC.

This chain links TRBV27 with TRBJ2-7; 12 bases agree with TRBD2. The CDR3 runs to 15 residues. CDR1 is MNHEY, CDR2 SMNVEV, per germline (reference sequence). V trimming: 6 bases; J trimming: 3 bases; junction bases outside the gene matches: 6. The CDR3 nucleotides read TGTGCCAGCAGGGGGCTAGCGGGAGGGTTCTACGAGCAGTACTTC. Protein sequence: CASRGLAGGFYEQYF.

The CDR3 DNA is TGCGCCAGCAGCCTGCTCCTCACAGGCGGTCCCGACGAGCAGTACTTC. Encoded protein: CASSLLLTGGPDEQYF. The rearrangement joins TRBV5-1 to TRBJ2-7, with D tentatively TRBD1 (5 bases). This CDR3 is 16 amino acids long. Germline CDR1 reads SGHRS; CDR2 reads YFSETQ. With 4 bases removed from V and 5 bases from J, the gap between germline ends came to 22 bases.

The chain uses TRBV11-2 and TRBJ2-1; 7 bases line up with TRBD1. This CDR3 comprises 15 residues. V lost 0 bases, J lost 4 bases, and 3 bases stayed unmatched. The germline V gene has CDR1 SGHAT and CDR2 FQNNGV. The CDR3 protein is CASSLDWGQYNEQFF. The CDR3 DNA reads TGTGCCAGCAGCTTAGATTGGGGACAGTACAATGAGCAGTTCTTC.

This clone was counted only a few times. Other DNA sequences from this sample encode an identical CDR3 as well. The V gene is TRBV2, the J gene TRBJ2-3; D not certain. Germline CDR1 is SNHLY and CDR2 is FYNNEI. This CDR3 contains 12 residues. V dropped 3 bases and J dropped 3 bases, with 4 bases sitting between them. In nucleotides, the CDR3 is TGTGCCAGCAGTGACCGGACAGATACGCAGTATTTT. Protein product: CASSDRTDTQYF.

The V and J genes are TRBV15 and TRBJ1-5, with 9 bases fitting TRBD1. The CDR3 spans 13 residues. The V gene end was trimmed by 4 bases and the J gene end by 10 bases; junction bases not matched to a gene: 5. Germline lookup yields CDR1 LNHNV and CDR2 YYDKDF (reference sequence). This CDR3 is CATSTDRGIPQHF. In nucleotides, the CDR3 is TGTGCCACCAGCACAGACAGGGGGATCCCCCAGCATTTT.

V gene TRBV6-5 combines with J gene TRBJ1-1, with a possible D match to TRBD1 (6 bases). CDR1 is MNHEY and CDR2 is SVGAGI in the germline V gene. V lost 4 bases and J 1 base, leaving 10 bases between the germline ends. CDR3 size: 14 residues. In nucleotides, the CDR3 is TGTGCCAGCAGTTGGACAGCCTCGAACACTGAAGCTTTCTTT. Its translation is CASSWTASNTEAFF.